This T cell receptor (beta chain) came from a study of beta chain features in type 1 diabetes. Findings and limits, study-wide: Patients with type 1 diabetes carried fewer insertions and had more deletions at their VDJ junctions. TCRB CDR3 length was moderately but significantly reduced in all four CD4+ subsets of Type 1 diabetes patients. Patients showed naive, central memory and Treg TCRB repertoires that appeared more similar than those of healthy donors.

In this sample, this clone turned up a few times. Antigen unknown. Additional DNA sequences in this sample encode the identical CDR3. The authors reverse transcribed all of the isolated RNA, so sequencing captured expressed TCRB transcripts. The repertoire was sequenced with immunoSEQ multiplex PCR; TCRdb's copy has only in-frame clones and lacks some. This table has about 260,000 clones, roughly 22% appearing once. Per the germline V gene, CDR1 is KGHSH and CDR2 is LQKENI. This CDR3 has 13 amino acids. V was trimmed by 3 bases and J by 4 bases, leaving 9 bases between them. Sequencing used naive CD4+ T cells from blood. This chain joins TRBV18 and TRBJ2-5, with TRBD2 as a possible D gene (5 bases). The receptor comes from a middle-aged woman with type 1 diabetes. DNA for the CDR3: TGTGCCAGCTCACCTGGAGGTGGAGAGACCCAGTACTTC. Its translation is CASSPGGGETQYF.